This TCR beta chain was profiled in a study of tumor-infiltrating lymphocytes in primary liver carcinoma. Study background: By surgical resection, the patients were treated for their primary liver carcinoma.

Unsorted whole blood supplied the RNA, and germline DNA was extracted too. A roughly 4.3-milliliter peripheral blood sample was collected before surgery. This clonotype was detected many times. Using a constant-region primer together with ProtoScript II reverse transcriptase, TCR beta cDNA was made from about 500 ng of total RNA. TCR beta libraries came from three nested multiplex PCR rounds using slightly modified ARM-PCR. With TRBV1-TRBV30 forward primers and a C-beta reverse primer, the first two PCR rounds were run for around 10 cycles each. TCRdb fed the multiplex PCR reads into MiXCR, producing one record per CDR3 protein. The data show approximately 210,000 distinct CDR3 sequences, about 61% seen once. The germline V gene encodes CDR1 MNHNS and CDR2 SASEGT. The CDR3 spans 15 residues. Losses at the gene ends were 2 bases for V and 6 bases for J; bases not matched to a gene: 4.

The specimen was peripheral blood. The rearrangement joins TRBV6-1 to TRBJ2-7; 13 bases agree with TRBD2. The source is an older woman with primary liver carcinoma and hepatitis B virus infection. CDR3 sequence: CASSERGLAGSEQYF. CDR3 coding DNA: TGTGCCAGCAGTGAAAGGGGACTAGCGGGGAGCGAGCAGTACTTC.